This entry is about one TCR beta chain. In germline, CDR1 is MDHEN, CDR2 SYDVKM. CDR3 length: 15 residues. The V end was cut by 6 bases, the J end by 0 bases, with 15 bases between. The sample is drawn from a study of blood T cell repertoires in COVID-19. About the research overall: Donors in the United States, Italy and Spain gave samples during acute or convalescent COVID-19. PBMCs, B-cell-depleted T cells, or T cells provided the cDNA or gDNA that made up the material.

Clones were read by immunoSEQ multiplex PCR, and TCRdb kept only the in-frame ones, dropping some. The data hold a few hundred thousand clones, with roughly 89% observed a single time. This clonotype originated in a man younger than 35 with acute COVID-19. The sample consisted of PBMCs or T cells enriched from blood (not recorded which). V and J are TRBV28 and TRBJ2-7; D is undetermined. CDR3 amino acids: CASRSSSTISYEQYF. CDR3 in DNA: TGTGCCAGCAGGAGTAGCTCTACTATCTCCTACGAGCAGTACTTC.